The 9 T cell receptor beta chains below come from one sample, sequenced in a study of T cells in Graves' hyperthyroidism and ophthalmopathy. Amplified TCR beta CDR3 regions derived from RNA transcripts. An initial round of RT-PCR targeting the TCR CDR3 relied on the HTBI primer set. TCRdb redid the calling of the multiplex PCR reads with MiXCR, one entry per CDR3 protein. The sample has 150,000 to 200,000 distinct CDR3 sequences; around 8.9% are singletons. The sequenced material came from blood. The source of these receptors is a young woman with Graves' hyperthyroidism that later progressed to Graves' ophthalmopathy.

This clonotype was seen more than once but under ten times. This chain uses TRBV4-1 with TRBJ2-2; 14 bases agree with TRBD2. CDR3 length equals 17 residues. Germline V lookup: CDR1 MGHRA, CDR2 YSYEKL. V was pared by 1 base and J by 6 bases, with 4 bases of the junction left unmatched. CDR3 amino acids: CASSQGLAGGPSGELFF. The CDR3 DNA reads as TGCGCCAGCAGCCAAGGACTAGCGGGAGGGCCCTCCGGGGAGCTGTTTTTT.

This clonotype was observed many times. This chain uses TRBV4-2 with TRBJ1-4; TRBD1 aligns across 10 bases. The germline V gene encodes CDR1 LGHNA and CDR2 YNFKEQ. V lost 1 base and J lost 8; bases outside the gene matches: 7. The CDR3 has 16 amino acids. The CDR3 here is CASSQARQGASEKLFF. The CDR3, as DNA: TGTGCCAGCAGCCAAGCCCGACAGGGGGCTAGCGAAAAACTGTTTTTT.

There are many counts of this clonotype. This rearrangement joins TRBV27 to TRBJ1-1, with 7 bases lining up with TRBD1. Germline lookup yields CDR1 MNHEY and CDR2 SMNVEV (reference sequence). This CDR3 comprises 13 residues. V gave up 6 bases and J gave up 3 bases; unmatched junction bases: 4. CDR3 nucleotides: TGTGCCAGCAGGGGACAGCGCCACACTGAAGCTTTCTTT. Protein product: CASRGQRHTEAFF.

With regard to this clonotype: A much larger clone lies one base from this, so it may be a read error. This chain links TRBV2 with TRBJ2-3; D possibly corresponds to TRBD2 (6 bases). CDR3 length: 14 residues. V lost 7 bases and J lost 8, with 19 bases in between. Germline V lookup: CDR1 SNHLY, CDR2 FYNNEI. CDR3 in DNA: TGTGCCAGCAAACAGCGGGCCTACTGGGGTACGCAGTATTTT. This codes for CASKQRAYWGTQYF.

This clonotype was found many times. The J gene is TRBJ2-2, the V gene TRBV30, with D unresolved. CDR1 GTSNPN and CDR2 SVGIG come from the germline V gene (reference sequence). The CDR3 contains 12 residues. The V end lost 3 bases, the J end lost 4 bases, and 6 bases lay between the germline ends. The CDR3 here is CAWSWGTGELFF. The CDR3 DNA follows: TGTGCCTGGAGCTGGGGCACCGGGGAGCTGTTTTTT.

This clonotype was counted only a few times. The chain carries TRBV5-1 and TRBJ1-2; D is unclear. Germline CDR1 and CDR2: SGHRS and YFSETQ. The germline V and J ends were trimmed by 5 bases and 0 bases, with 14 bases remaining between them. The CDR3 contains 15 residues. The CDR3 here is CASREDSGANYGYTF. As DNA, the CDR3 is TGCGCCAGCAGAGAGGATAGCGGTGCTAACTATGGCTACACCTTC.

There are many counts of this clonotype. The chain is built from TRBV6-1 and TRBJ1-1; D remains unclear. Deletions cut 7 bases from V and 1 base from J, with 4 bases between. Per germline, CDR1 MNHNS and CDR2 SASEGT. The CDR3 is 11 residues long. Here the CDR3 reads CASMKNTEAFF. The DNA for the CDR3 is TGTGCCAGCATGAAGAACACTGAAGCTTTCTTT.

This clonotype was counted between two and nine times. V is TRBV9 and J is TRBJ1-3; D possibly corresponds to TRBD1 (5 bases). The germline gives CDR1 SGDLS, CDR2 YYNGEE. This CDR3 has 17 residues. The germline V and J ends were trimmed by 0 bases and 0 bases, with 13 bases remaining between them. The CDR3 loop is CASSVEIQGRSGNTIYF. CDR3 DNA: TGTGCCAGCAGCGTAGAAATTCAGGGCCGCTCTGGAAACACCATATATTTT. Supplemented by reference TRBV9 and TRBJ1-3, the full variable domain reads DSGVTQTPKHLITATGQRVTLRCSPRSGDLSVYWYQQSLDQGLQFLIQYYNGEERAKGNILERFSAQQFPDLHSELNLSSLELGDSALYFCASSVEIQGRSGNTIYFGEGSWLTVV.

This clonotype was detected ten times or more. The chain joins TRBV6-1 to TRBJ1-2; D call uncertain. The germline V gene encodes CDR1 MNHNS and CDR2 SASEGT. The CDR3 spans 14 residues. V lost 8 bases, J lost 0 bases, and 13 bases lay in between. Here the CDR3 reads CASLGQNSNYGYTF. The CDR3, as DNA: TGTGCCAGCCTAGGGCAGAACTCTAACTATGGCTACACCTTC.